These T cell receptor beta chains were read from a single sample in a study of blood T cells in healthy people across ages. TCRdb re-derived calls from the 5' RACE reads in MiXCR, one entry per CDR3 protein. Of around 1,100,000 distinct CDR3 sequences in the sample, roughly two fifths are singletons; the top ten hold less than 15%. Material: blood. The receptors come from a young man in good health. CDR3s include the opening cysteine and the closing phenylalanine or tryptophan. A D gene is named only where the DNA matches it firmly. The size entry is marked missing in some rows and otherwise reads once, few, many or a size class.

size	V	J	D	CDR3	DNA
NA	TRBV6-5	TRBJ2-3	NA	CASGQDSTDTQYF	TGTGCCAGCGGCCAGGACAGCACAGATACGCAGTATTTT
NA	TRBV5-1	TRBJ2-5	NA	CASSSTTGGRETQYF	TGCGCCAGCAGCTCCACTACTGGTGGTCGGGAGACCCAGTACTTC
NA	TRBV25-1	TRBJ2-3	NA	CASSEEGRGTDTQYF	TGTGCCAGCAGTGAAGAGGGAAGAGGCACAGATACGCAGTATTTT
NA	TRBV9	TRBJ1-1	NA	CASSVEGYTEAFF	TGTGCCAGCAGCGTAGAGGGATACACTGAAGCTTTCTTT
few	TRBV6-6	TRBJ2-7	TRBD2	CASSKVLAGGSYGQYF	TGTGCCAGCAGTAAAGTACTAGCGGGGGGGTCATATGGGCAGTACTTC
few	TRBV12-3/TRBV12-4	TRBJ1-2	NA	CASSLAGAKFNYGYTF	TGTGCCAGCAGTTTAGCGGGGGCAAAATTTAACTATGGCTACACCTTC
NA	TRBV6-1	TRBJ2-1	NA	CASSESAGISSYNEQFF	TGTGCCAGCAGTGAGTCCGCGGGGATTAGCTCCTACAATGAGCAGTTCTTC
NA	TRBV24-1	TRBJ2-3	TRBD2	CATSVAGTSDTDTQYF	TGTGCCACCAGTGTCGCCGGGACTAGCGACACAGATACGCAGTATTTT
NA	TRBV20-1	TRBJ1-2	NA	CSAREQGGGYTF	TGCAGTGCTAGAGAACAGGGAGGTGGCTACACCTTC
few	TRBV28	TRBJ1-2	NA	CATSRLNYGYTF	TGTGCCACTTCGAGGCTTAACTATGGCTACACCTTC
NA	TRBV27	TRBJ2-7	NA	CASSLSRGGSYEQYF	TGTGCCAGCAGTTTATCCCGGGGTGGGTCCTACGAGCAGTACTTC
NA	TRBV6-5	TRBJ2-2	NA	CASSYSTGTGELFF	TGTGCCAGCAGTTACTCGACCGGGACCGGGGAGCTGTTTTTT
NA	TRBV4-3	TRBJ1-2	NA	CASSQDFRTRTYGYTF	TGCGCCAGCAGCCAAGATTTCAGGACGCGGACCTATGGCTACACCTTC
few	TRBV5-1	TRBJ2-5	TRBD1	CASSSWGQIQETQYF	TGCGCCAGCAGCTCCTGGGGACAGATCCAAGAGACCCAGTACTTC
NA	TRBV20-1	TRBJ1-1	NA	CSARLPANTEAFF	TGCAGTGCTAGATTGCCCGCGAACACTGAAGCTTTCTTT
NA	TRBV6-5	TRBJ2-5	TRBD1	CASSDQGDGETQYF	TGTGCCAGCAGTGACCAGGGGGATGGGGAGACCCAGTACTTC
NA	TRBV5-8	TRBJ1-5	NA	CASSLRGTSNQPQHF	TGTGCCAGCAGCTTACGGGGGACGAGCAATCAGCCCCAGCATTTT
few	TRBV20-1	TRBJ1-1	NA	CSASAGSTEAFF	TGCAGTGCTTCAGCGGGGAGCACTGAAGCTTTCTTT
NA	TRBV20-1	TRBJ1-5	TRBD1	CSARRGQGNQPQHF	TGCAGTGCTAGAAGGGGACAGGGCAATCAGCCCCAGCATTTT
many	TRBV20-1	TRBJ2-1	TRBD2	CSARSLATYNEQFF	TGCAGTGCTAGGTCACTAGCGACCTACAATGAGCAGTTCTTC
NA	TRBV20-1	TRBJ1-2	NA	CSANDPVGRDDGYTF	TGCAGTGCCAACGACCCCGTTGGAAGGGACGATGGCTACACCTTC
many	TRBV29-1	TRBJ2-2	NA	CSVEAPRRGNTGELFF	TGCAGCGTTGAAGCCCCTAGAAGGGGGAACACCGGGGAGCTGTTTTTT
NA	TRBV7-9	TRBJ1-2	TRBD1	CASSLGNRGRMDGYTF	TGTGCCAGCAGCTTAGGAAACAGGGGGCGAATGGATGGCTACACCTTC
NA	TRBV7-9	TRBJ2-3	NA	CASSLDASTDAQYF	TGTGCCAGCAGCTTAGACGCGAGCACAGATGCGCAGTATTTT
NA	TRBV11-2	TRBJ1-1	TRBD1	CASSELKGDRGRTFF	TGTGCCAGCAGCGAATTAAAAGGAGACAGGGGGAGAACTTTCTTT
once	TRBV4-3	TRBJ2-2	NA	CASTWRGRNTGELFF	TGCGCCAGCACCTGGCGGGGCCGAAACACCGGGGAGCTGTTTTTT
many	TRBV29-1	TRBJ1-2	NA	CSVSGAPYGYTF	TGCAGCGTTTCCGGGGCCCCCTATGGCTACACCTTC
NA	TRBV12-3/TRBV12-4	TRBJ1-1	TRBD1	CASSRDRGLPEAFF	TGTGCCAGCAGCCGCGACAGGGGGCTACCTGAAGCTTTCTTT
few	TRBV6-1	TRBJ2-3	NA	CASSEGLHPQYF	TGTGCCAGCAGTGAAGGACTACATCCGCAGTATTTT
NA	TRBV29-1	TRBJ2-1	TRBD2	CSAGLAGGLTYNEQFF	TGCAGCGCCGGACTAGCGGGGGGGCTTACCTACAATGAGCAGTTCTTC
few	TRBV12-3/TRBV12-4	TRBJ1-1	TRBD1	CASSPGGRSEAFF	TGTGCCAGTTCCCCAGGGGGTAGGTCTGAAGCTTTCTTT
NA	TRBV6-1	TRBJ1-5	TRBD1	CASRTRTGGGPQHF	TGTGCCAGCAGGACAAGGACAGGGGGTGGGCCCCAGCATTTT
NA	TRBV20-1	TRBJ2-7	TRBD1	CSPRGRSYEQYF	TGCAGTCCCAGGGGGCGTTCGTACGAGCAGTACTTC
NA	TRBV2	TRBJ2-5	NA	CASSADRSLQETQYF	TGTGCCAGCAGTGCTGACAGGAGCCTCCAAGAGACCCAGTACTTC
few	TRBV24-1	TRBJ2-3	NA	CATSDSGTSDTQYF	TGTGCCACCAGTGACTCCGGGACGTCAGATACGCAGTATTTT
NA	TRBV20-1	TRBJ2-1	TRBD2	CSGLAGGYNEQFF	TGCAGTGGACTAGCGGGGGGATACAATGAGCAGTTCTTC
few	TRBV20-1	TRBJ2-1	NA	CSAVPPGPSSYNEQFF	TGCAGTGCCGTACCTCCCGGGCCTAGCTCCTACAATGAGCAGTTCTTC
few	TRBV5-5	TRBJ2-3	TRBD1	CASSLSGTGARTDTQYF	TGTGCCAGCAGCTTGTCCGGGACAGGGGCCCGCACAGATACGCAGTATTTT
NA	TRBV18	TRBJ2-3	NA	CASSPFSGEGTDTQYF	TGTGCCAGCTCACCATTCTCGGGGGAAGGTACAGATACGCAGTATTTT
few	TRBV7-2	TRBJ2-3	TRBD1	CASSTPRDRVTDTQYF	TGTGCCAGCAGCACCCCCCGGGACAGGGTTACAGATACGCAGTATTTT
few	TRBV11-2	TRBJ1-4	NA	CASSDPGVGEKLFF	TGTGCCAGCAGCGACCCAGGGGTTGGTGAAAAACTGTTTTTT
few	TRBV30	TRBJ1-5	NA	CAWTGRRNNQPQHF	TGTGCCTGGACAGGGAGAAGGAACAATCAGCCCCAGCATTTT
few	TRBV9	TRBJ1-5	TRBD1	CASSVGDRDQPQHF	TGTGCCAGCAGCGTGGGGGACAGAGATCAGCCCCAGCATTTT
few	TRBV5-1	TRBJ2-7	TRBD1	CASSLSLNWDRVDEQYF	TGCGCCAGCAGCTTATCCCTCAATTGGGACAGGGTAGATGAGCAGTACTTC
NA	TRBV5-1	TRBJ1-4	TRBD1	CASSLGSNQGVGEKLFF	TGCGCCAGCAGCTTGGGCTCGAACCAGGGGGTAGGAGAAAAACTGTTTTTT
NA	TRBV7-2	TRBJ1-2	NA	CASSLGLSNYGYTF	TGTGCCAGCAGCTTAGGACTTTCTAACTATGGCTACACCTTC
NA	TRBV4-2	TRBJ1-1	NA	CASSQERGNANTEAFF	TGTGCCAGCAGCCAAGAGAGGGGGAACGCGAACACTGAAGCTTTCTTT
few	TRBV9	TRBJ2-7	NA	CASGSGAYEQYF	TGTGCCAGCGGGTCCGGAGCCTACGAGCAGTACTTC
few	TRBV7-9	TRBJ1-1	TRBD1	CAGTDPARDRDTEAFF	TGTGCCGGCACCGACCCCGCCCGGGACAGGGATACTGAAGCTTTCTTT
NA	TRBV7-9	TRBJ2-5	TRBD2	CASSFFSGGDGEQYF	TGTGCCAGCAGCTTTTTTAGCGGGGGAGACGGTGAGCAGTACTTC